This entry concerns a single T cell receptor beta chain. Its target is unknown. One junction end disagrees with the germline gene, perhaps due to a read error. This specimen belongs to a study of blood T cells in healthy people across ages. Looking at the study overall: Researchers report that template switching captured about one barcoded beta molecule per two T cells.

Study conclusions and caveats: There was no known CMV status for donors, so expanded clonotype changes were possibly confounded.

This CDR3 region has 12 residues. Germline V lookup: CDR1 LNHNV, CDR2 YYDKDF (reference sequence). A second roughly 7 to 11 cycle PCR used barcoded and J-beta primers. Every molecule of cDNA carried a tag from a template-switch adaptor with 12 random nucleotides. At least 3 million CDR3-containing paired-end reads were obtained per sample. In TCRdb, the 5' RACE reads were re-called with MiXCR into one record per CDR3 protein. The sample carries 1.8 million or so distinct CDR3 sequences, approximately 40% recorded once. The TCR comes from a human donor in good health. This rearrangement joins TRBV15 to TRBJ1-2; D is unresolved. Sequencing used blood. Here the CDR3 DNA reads TGTGCCACCAGCAGATCAGCGGATGGCCACACCTTC. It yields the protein CATSRSADGHTF.